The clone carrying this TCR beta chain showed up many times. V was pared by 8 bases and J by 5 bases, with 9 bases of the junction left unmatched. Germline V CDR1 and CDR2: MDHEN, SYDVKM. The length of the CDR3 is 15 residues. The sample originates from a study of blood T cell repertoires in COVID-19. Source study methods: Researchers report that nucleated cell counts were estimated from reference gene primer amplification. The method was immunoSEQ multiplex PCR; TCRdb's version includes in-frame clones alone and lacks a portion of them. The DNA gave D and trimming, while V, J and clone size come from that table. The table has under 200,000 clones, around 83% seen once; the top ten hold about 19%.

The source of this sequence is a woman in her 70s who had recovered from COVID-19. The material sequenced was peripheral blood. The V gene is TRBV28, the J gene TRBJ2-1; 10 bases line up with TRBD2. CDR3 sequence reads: CASSRTSGGDNEQFF. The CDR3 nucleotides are TGTGCCAGCTCAAGGACTAGCGGAGGGGACAATGAGCAGTTCTTC.